In this sample, the clone carrying this T cell receptor (beta chain) turned up a few times. Its cognate antigen is unknown. The sample comes from a study of identical twins. Study findings and constraints: Fewer insertions marked abundant cord blood beta clonotypes; young adult naive trended weakly, memory not at all. The study based its conclusions on cross-sectional statistical analysis and did not follow the same donors.

J was trimmed by 3 bases and V by 7 bases; bases with no gene match: 7. Germline V gene data show CDR1 as MDHEN and CDR2 as SYDVKM. The CDR3 totals 14 residues. A universal primer site arose from template switching, and cDNA bore unique molecular identifiers. From the 5' RACE reads, TCRdb called clonotypes with MiXCR, one entry per CDR3 protein. The sample holds some 460,000 distinct CDR3 sequences; 13% to 15% are singletons and the top ten take around 0.48%. The same sample was also used in a study of yellow fever vaccine responses in identical twins. That paper adds: Twins reportedly mounted vaccine T cell responses that seemed partly convergent, partly personalized.

The rearrangement uses TRBV28 and TRBJ2-7, with 9 bases identical to TRBD1. Sequencing used CD4+ T cells sorted from blood. The TCR comes from a young woman in good health. The DNA of the CDR3 is TGTGCCAGCACCGGACAGGGGCTTATCTACGAGCAGTACTTC. Protein product: CASTGQGLIYEQYF.